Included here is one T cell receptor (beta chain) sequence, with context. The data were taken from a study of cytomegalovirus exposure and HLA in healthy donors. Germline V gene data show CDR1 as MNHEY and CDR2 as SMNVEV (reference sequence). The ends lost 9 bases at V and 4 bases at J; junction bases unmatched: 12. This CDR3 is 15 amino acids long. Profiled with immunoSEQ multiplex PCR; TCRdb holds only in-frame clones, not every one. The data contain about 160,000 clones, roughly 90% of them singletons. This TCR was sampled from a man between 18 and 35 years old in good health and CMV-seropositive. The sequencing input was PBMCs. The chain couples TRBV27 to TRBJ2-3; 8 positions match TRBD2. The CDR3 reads CASRPAGGGADTQYF. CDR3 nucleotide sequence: TGTGCCAGTCGGCCGGCGGGAGGAGGGGCAGATACGCAGTATTTT.